The rows below give T cell receptor beta chains drawn from one sample of a study of blood T cells in healthy people across ages. MiXCR, run by TCRdb on the 5' RACE reads, gives a single entry per CDR3 protein. Among 1.5 million to 2 million distinct CDR3 sequences listed, about 30% were seen once. Input material: blood. These receptors originate from a woman in her 30s in good health. CDR3s include the opening cysteine and the closing phenylalanine or tryptophan. For some rows the clone size is stated as once, few or many, or as a class when expanded; others skip it.

v_call	clone_size	cdr3_aa
TRBV28	.	CASSSTGTSGSRELFF
TRBV29-1	many	CSVRGEAIQYF
TRBV5-5	few	CASSFVGPEQYF
TRBV9	.	CASSETSQDEQFF
TRBV28	few	CASSFRTGGGNYGYTF
TRBV5-1	few	CASSGDRVSFEAFF
TRBV20-1	.	CSARDTTGGWGYTF
TRBV24-1	few	CATSDFGRATNEKLFF
TRBV4-2	.	CAGSQDGGQGRSGANVLTF
TRBV9	many	CASSVALGTPGETQYF
TRBV7-9	few	CASASGTSRREQYF
TRBV11-3	.	CASSWVAGANEQFF
TRBV20-1	few	CSAKEVAKDEQFF
TRBV5-1	.	CASSLATSGGEETQYF
TRBV12-3/TRBV12-4	.	CASSFSGGEGTQYF